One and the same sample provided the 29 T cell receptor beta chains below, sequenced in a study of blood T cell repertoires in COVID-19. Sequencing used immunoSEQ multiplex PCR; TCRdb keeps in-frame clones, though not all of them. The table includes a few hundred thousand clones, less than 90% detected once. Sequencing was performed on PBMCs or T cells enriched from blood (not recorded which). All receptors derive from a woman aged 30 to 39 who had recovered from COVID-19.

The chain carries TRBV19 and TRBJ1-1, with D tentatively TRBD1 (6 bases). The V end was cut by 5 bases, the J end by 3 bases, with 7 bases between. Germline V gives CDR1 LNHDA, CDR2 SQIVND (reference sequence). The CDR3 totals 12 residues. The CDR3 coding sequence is TGTGCCAGTAGTCACAGGGACACTGAAGCTTTCTTT. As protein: CASSHRDTEAFF.

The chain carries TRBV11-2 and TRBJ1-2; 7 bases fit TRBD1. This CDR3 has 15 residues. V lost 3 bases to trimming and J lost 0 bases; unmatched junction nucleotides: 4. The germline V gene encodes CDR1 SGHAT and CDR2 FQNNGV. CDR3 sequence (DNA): TGTGCCAGCAGCTTCCGGACAGGCGCTAACTATGGCTACACCTTC. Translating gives CASSFRTGANYGYTF.

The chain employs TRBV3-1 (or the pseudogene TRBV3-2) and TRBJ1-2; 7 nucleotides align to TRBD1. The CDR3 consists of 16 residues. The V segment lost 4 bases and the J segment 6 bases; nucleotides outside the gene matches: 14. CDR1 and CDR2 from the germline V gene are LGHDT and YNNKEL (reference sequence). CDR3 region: CASSPNPQSGTDGYTF. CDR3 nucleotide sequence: TGTGCCAGCAGCCCCAATCCCCAATCCGGGACAGATGGCTACACCTTC.

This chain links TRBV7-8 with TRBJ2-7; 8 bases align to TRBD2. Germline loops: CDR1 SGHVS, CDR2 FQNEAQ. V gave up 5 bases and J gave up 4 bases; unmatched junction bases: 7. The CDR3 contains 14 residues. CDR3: CASSRAGVGYEQYF. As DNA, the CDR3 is TGTGCCAGCAGCAGAGCGGGAGTTGGGTACGAGCAGTACTTC.

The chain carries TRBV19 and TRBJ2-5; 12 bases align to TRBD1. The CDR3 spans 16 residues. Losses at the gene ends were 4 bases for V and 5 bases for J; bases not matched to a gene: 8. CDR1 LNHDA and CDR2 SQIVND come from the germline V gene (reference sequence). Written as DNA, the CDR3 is TGTGCCAGTAGTAACCGGGACAGGGGGCGCGTTGAGACCCAGTACTTC. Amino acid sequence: CASSNRDRGRVETQYF.

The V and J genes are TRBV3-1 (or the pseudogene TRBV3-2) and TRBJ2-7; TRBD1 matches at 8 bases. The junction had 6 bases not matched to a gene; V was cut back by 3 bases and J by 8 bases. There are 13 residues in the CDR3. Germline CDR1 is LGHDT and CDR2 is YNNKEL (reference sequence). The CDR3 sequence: CASSQVPGGKQYF. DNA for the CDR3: TGTGCCAGCAGCCAGGTTCCAGGGGGCAAGCAGTACTTC.

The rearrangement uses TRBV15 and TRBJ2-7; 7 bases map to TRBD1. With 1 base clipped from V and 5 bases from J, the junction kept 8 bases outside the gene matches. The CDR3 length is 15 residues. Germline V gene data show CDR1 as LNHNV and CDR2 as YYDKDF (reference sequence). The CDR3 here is CATSRVQTGIHEQYF. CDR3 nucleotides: TGTGCCACCAGCAGAGTCCAGACAGGGATCCACGAGCAGTACTTC.

The CDR3 region is CASSPGGTDNQPQHF. The DNA for the CDR3 is TGTGCCAGCAGCCCAGGGGGGACAGACAATCAGCCCCAGCATTTT. The V and J genes are TRBV7-6 and TRBJ1-5, with 7 bases that match TRBD1. Germline V gives CDR1 SGHVS, CDR2 FNYEAQ. This CDR3 has 15 residues. Germline trimming cut 5 bases from V and 3 bases from J; bases unmatched to any gene: 7.

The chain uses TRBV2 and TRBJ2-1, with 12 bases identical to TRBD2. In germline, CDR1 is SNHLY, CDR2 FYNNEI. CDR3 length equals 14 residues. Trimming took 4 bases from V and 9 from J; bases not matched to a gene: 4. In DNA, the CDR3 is TGTGCCAGCAGTGGGACTAGCGGGGAGGGTGAGCAGTTCTTC. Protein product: CASSGTSGEGEQFF.

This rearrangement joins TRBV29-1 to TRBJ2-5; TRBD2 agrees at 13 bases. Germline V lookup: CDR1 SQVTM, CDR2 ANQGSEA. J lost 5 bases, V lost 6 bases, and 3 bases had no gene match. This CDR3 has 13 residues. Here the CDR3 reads CSVLAGGGETQYF. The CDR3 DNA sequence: TGCAGCGTACTAGCGGGAGGGGGGGAGACCCAGTACTTC. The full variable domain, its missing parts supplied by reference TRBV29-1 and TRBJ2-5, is SAVISQKPSRDICQRGTSLTIQCQVDSQVTMMFWYRQQPGQSLTLIATANQGSEATYESGFVIDKFPISRPNLTFSTLTVSNMSPEDSSIYLCSVLAGGGETQYFGPGTRLLVL.

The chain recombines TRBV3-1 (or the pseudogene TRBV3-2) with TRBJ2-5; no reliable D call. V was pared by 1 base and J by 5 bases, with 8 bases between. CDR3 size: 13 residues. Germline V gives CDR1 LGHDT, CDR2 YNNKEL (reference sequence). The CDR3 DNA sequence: TGTGCCAGCAGCCAAGCGAGCTGGGAGACCCAGTACTTC. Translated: CASSQASWETQYF.

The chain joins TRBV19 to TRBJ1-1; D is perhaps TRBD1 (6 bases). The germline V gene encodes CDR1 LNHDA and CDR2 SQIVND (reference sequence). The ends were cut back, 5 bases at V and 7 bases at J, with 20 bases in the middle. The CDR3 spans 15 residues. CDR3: CASSLQGIGPYEAFF. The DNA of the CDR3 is TGTGCCAGTAGTCTACAGGGTATAGGGCCCTATGAAGCTTTCTTT.

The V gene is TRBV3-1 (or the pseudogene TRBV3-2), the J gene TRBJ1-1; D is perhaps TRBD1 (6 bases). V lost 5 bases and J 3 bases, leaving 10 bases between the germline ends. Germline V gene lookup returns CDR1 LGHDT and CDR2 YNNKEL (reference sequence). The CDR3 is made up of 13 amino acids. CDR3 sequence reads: CASSRNRDTEAFF. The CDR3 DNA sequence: TGTGCCAGCAGCAGAAACAGGGACACTGAAGCTTTCTTT.

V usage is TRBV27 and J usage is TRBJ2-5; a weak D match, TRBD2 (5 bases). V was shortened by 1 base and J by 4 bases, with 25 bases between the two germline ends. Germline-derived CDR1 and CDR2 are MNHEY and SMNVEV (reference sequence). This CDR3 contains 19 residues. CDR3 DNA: TGTGCCAGCAGTTTATTCAGCCGGTTTGAGGGTCGGGAAGGAGAGACCCAGTACTTC. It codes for CASSLFSRFEGREGETQYF.

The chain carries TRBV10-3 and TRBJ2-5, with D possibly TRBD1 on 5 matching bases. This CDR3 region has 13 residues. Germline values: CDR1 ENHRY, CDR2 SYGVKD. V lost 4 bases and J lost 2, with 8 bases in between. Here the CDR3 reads CAISGRGQETQYF. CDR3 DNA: TGTGCCATCAGTGGAAGGGGACAAGAGACCCAGTACTTC.

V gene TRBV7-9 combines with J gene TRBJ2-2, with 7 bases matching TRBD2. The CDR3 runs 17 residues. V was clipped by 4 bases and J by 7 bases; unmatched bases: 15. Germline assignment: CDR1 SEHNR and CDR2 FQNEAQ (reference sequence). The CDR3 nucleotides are TGTGCCAGCAGCTCGAACTTGGGGGAGGGCCGTGACGGGGAGCTGTTTTTT. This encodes CASSSNLGEGRDGELFF.

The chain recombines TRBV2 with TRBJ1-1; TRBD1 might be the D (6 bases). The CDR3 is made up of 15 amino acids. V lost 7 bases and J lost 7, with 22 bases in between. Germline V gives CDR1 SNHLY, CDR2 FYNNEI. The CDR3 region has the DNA TGTGCCAGCAACACTGTAGGGGGAATAGGAGTTGAAGCTTTCTTT. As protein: CASNTVGGIGVEAFF.

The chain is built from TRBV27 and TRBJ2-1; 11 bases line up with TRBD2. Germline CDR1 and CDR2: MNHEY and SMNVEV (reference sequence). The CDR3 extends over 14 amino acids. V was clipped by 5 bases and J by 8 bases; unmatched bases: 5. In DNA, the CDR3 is TGTGCCAGCAGTCGGATAGCGGGAGGGCATGAGCAGTTCTTC. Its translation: CASSRIAGGHEQFF.

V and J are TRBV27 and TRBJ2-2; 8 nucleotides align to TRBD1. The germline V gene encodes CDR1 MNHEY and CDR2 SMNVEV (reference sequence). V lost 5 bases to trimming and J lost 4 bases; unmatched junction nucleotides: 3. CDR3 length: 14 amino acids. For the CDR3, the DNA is TGTGCCAGCAGTCCGGACAGGGTCACCGGGGAGCTGTTTTTT. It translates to CASSPDRVTGELFF.

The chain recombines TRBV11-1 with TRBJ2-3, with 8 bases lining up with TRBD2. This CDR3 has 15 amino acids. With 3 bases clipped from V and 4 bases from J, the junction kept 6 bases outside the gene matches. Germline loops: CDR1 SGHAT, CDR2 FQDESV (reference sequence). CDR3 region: CASSLSRGVADTQYF. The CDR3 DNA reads TGTGCCAGCAGCTTGTCGCGGGGGGTCGCAGATACGCAGTATTTT. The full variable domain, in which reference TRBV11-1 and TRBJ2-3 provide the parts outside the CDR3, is EAEVAQSPRYKITEKSQAVAFWCDPISGHATLYWYRQILGQGPELLVQFQDESVVDDSQLPKDRFSAERLKGVDSTLKIQPAELGDSAMYLCASSLSRGVADTQYFGPGTRLTVL.

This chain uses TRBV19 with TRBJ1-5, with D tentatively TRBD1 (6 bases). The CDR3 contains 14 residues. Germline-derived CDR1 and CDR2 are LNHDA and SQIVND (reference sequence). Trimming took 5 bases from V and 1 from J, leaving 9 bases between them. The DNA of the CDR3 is TGTGCCAGTAGTGCCGACAGGAGCAATCAGCCCCAGCATTTT. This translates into CASSADRSNQPQHF.

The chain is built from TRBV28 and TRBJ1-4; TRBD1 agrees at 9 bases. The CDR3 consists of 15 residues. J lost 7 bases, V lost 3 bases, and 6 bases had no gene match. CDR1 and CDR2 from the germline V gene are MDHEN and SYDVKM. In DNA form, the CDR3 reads TGTGCCAGCAGTTTCTACAGGGGGCAAGGTGAAAAACTGTTTTTT. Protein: CASSFYRGQGEKLFF.

CDR3 nucleotides: TGTGCCAGCAGTGTGACAGGGCATATGTACTACGAGCAGTACTTC. Translating gives CASSVTGHMYYEQYF. This sequence joins TRBV2 and TRBJ2-7; the match to TRBD1 covers 7 bases. The trim removed 4 bases at V and 3 bases at J, leaving 9 bases unmatched. CDR3 length equals 15 residues. Germline V gene data show CDR1 as SNHLY and CDR2 as FYNNEI.

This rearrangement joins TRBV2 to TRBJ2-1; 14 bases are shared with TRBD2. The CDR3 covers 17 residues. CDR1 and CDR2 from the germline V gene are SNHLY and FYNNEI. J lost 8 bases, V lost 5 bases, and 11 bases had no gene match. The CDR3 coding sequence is TGTGCCAGCAGTCTTAGATCGACTAGCGGGGGGGCTTATGAGCAGTTCTTC. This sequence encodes CASSLRSTSGGAYEQFF.

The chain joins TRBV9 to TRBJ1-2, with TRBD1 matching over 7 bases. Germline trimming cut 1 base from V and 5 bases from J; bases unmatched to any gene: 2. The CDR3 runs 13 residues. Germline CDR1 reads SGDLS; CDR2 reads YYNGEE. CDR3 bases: TGTGCCAGCAGCGTACAGACAGGGTATGGCTACACCTTC. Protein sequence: CASSVQTGYGYTF.

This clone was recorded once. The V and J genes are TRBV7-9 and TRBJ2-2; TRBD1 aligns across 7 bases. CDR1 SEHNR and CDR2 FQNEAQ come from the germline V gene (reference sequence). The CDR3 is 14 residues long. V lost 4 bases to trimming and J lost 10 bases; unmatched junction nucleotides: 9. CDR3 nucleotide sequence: TGTGCCAGCAGCTCGACAGGGTCCCCCGTGGAGCTGTTTTTT. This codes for CASSSTGSPVELFF.

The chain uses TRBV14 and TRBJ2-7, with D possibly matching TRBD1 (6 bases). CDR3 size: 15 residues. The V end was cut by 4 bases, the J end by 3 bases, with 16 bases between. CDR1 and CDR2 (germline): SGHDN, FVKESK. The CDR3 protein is CASSPLGTLLYEQYF. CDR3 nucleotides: TGTGCCAGCAGCCCGCTCGGGACACTCCTCTACGAGCAGTACTTC.

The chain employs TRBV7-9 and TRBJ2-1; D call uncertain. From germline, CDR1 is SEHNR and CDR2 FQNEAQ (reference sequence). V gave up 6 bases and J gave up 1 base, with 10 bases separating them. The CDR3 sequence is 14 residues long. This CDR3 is CASSFSQSYNEQFF. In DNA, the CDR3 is TGTGCCAGCAGTTTTTCCCAGTCCTACAATGAGCAGTTCTTC.

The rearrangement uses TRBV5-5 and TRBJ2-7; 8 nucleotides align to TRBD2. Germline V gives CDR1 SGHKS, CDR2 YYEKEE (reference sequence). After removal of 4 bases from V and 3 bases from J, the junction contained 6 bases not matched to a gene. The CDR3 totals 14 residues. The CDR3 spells CASSPSGSDYEQYF. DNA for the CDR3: TGTGCCAGCAGCCCCAGCGGGAGCGACTACGAGCAGTACTTC. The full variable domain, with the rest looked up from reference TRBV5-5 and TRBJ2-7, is DAGVTQSPTHLIKTRGQQVTLRCSPISGHKSVSWYQQVLGQGPQFIFQYYEKEERGRGNFPDRFSARQFPNYSSELNVNALLLGDSALYLCASSPSGSDYEQYFGPGTRLTVT.